This TCR beta chain was retrieved from a study of blood T cells in healthy people across ages. A sample-barcoded 5' primer and a J-beta primer mix were used in a second PCR of roughly 7 to 11 cycles. TCRdb processed the 5' RACE reads anew with MiXCR; each CDR3 protein has one entry. The sample gives approximately 580,000 distinct CDR3 sequences, less than 25% of which show up once; less than 9% is in the top ten. The CDR3 has 15 residues. The J segment lost 0 bases and the V segment lost 4 bases, leaving 3 bases of the junction unmatched. In germline, CDR1 is SEHNR, CDR2 FQNEAQ (reference sequence). This clonotype has just a few counts. Separately, the same data were catalogued under a study of T cells of mothers and their children. In that study: The overlap seen between related mothers and children slightly exceeded that of unrelated pairs, though not significantly.

The source is a boy younger than 18 in good health. The sample was blood. The V gene is TRBV7-9, the J gene TRBJ2-1; TRBD1 agrees at 7 bases. CDR3 in DNA: TGTGCCAGCAGCTCCGGGACAGACTCCTACAATGAGCAGTTCTTC. Protein sequence: CASSSGTDSYNEQFF.